This TCR beta chain was recorded in a study of cytomegalovirus exposure and HLA in healthy donors. Germline assignment: CDR1 SSHAT and CDR2 FNYEAQ (reference sequence). V lost 5 bases, J lost 0 bases, and 6 bases stayed unmatched. The CDR3 is made up of 15 amino acids. The PCR was carried out with 60 Vbeta primers and 13 Jbeta primers. Here immunoSEQ multiplex PCR was the method, and the copy in TCRdb shows in-frame clones only, minus some. The sample includes approximately 35,000 clones, about 67% seen only once; the top ten take 9.5% to 13%. The sequenced material came from PBMCs. The chain carries TRBV7-7 and TRBJ2-5; TRBD1 agrees at 7 bases. The receptor was isolated from a man aged 40-49 years in good health and CMV-seropositive. DNA for the CDR3: TGTGCCAGCAGCATAACGGGACAGCACCAAGAGACCCAGTACTTC. Amino acid sequence: CASSITGQHQETQYF.